The source of this T cell receptor beta chain is a study of T cells in localized non-small cell lung cancer (dated by TCRdb to the early 2020s). About the investigation overall: Comparing tumors with uninvolved tumor-adjacent lungs, the study looked at the T cell repertoires of 200 to 250 patients with early-stage NSCLC. The mean age of the NSCLC patients was about 67 years, with 130 or so men and 107 women. All 230 or so NSCLC patients in the cohort were treatment-naive and had localized lung tumors that were resected.

At diagnosis, peripheral blood, uninvolved tumor-adjacent lung and tumor were collected and stored as a combination of fresh-frozen and FFPE material. For TCR repertoire profiling, the blood samples were analyzed as peripheral blood mononuclear cells. About this clone itself: No cognate antigen has been identified for it. A junction boundary mismatches the germline segment, possibly from a read error.

Sequences SSHAT (CDR1) and FNYEAQ (CDR2) are obtained from the germline V gene (reference sequence). Reading from cysteine to phenylalanine, the CDR3 counts 13 amino acids. This entry keeps only the CDR3 DNA: 39 bases, framed from base 1. The immunoSEQ Assay was used to sequence TCR beta CDR3 regions from DNA. Under the source paper's analysis protocol: T cell density was computed as TCR beta template counts normalized to usable DNA estimated by amplifying housekeeping genes. Using the preseqR package, richness was estimated by extrapolating to 120,000 templates for tissue samples and 400,000 templates for PBMC samples. Clonality was taken to be one minus Pielou's evenness. Tissue-enriched TCRs were identified through differential abundance testing performed on productive amino-acid clonotypes, with a minimum total count of 5 and an alpha of 0.1. Repertoire overlap between compartments was quantified with the Jaccard Index and Morisita Overlap Index. GLIPH clustered TCR beta CDR3s with public tetramer-defined viral CDR3s; viral motifs required at least three viral sequences plus V-gene enrichment. The table was pulled from immuneACCESS by TCRdb, which kept in-frame rearrangements only. Such tables lose some clones; where checked, under half of the loss comes from unresolved V genes, and the rest has no known cause. Clone size and V and J calls were adopted from that table, with D and trimming inferred from the DNA. The sample table holds under 65,000 clones, of which around 86% were seen once. Clones ranked in the top ten supply 15% to 20% of the sample.

On the study overall, not on this receptor specifically: Because multi-region tumor sequencing was not performed, intratumor heterogeneity could not be ruled out. A median of approximately 55 of the top 100 tumor clones were detected in paired uninvolved adjacent lung, and around 30 of these tumor clones were also found among the top 100 clones of the paired uninvolved adjacent lung. Because the study design was exploratory, TCR variables were selected using unadjusted p-values without false-discovery rate correction. Higher blood T cell density associated with longer overall survival, while higher adjacent-lung clonality associated with shorter survival. The highest T cell clonality was observed in uninvolved tumor-adjacent lung, where clonality exceeded that of tumor, suggesting that antigenic responses were more focused in uninvolved tumor-adjacent lung.

The rearranged segments are TRBV7-7 and TRBJ2-5; a tentative D call is TRBD1 (6 bases match). This material consisted of peripheral blood, taken before any cancer treatment. The receptor comes from a female donor older than 55 with stage II squamous cell lung carcinoma. Here the CDR3 is given as CASSLGRGFVQYF. The DNA sequence is TGTGCTAGCAGCCTAGGCAGGGGTTTTGTGCAGTACTTC. Reference TRBV7-7 and TRBJ2-5 proteins supply the regions before and after the CDR3; the full variable domain is: GAGVSQSPRYKVTKRGQDVTLRCDPISSHATLYWYQQALGQGPEFLTYFNYEAQPDKSGLPSDRFSAERPEGSISTLTIQRTEQRDSAMYRCASSLGRGFVQYFGPGTRLLVL.